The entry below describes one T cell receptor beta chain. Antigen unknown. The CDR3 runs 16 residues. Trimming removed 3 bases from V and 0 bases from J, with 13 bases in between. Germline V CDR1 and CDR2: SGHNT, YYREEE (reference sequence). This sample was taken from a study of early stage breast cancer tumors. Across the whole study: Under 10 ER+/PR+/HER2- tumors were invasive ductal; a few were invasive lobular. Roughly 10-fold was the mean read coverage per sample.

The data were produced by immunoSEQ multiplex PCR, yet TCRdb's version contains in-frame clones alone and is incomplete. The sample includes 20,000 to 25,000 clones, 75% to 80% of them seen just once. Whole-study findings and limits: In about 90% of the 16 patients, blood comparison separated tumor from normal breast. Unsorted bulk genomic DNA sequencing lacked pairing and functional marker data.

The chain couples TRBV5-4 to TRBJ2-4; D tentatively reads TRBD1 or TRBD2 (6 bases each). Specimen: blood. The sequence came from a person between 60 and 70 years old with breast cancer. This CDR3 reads CASSSGGGLAKNIQYF. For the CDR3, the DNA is TGTGCCAGCAGCTCCGGAGGGGGACTAGCCAAAAACATTCAGTACTTC. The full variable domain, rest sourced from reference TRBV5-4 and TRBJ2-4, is ETGVTQSPTHLIKTRGQQVTLRCSSQSGHNTVSWYQQALGQGPQFIFQYYREEENGRGNFPPRFSGLQFPNYSSELNVNALELDDSALYLCASSSGGGLAKNIQYFGAGTRLSVL.